This TCR beta chain was identified during a study of blood T cell repertoires in COVID-19. At the level of the study: Acute and convalescent COVID-19 samples came from the United States, Italy and Spain. T cells, B-cell-depleted T cells, or PBMCs supplied cDNA or gDNA.

In the authors' methods: Amplified reference gene primers provided the basis for estimating nucleated cell counts. Data came from immunoSEQ multiplex PCR; TCRdb stores just in-frame clones and leaves some out. That table furnishes V, J and clone size, whereas the DNA furnished D and trimming. Here the sample spans roughly 110,000 clones, about nine tenths being singletons. The CDR3 has 16 amino acids. The genes are TRBV21-1 and TRBJ2-2; the D call in the table, TRBD2, was not verified against the DNA. TRBV21-1 is deemed a pseudogene. The clonotype originates from a man between 45 and 60 years old with active or convalescent COVID-19. The sequenced sample was peripheral blood. The CDR3 is CASSKQVRGGTGELFF. CDR3 nucleotide sequence: TGTGCCAGCAGCAAACAAGTCAGGGGAGGGACCGGGGAGCTGTTTTTT.